One TCR beta chain is described in this entry. Antigen specificity is unknown. The sample originates from a study of shared clonotypes between healthy human individuals. The V and J ends lost 9 bases and 0 bases, in that order; junction bases with no gene match: 9. CDR1 and CDR2 from the germline V gene are SGHVS and FNYEAQ. The CDR3 is 16 residues long. CD45RO-negative, CCR7-positively selected cells formed the naive CD8 fraction, excluding terminally differentiated effector memory CD45RA+ cells. Whole-study findings and limits: About 5% of naive CD4 clonotypes were shared across a few donors. Sorted-subset samples were not fully sequenced, rarefaction indicated. Clonotypes shared by all four sorted-subset donors had higher generation probabilities than non-shared clonotypes.

Genomic DNA belonging to each subset was distributed in equal measure over several immunoSEQ plates. Clones were read by immunoSEQ multiplex PCR, and TCRdb kept only the in-frame ones, dropping some. In the table there are hundreds of thousands of clones, 96% of which are singletons. The chain is built from TRBV7-6 and TRBJ2-7, with 12 nucleotides matching TRBD2. The origin of this receptor is a woman in her twenties or thirties in good health. Sample: naive CD8+ T cells sorted from blood. The CDR3 here is CASSRTSGASSYEQYF. CDR3 in DNA: TGTGCCAGTTCGCGGACTAGCGGGGCTAGCTCCTACGAGCAGTACTTC.